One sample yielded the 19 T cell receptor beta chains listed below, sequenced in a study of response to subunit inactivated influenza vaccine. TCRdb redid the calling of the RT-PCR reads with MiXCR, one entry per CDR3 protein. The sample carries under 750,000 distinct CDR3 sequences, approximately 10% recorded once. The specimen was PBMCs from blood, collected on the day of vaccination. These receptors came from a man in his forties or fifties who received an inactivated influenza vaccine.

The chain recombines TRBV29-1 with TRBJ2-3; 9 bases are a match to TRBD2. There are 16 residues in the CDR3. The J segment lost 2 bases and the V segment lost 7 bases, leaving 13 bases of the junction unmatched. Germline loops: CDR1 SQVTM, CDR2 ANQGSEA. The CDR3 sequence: CSAPAQLAGLTDTQYF. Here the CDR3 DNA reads TGCAGCGCCCCCGCCCAACTAGCGGGTCTCACAGATACGCAGTATTTT.

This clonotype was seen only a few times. Written as DNA, the CDR3 is TGTGCCAGCAGCCAAAAACTAGCGGGAGCGGTCACCGGGGAGCTGTTTTTT. Protein product: CASSQKLAGAVTGELFF. The V and J genes are TRBV9 and TRBJ2-2, with 11 bases fitting TRBD2. The V and J ends lost 4 bases and 4 bases, in that order; junction bases with no gene match: 9. CDR3 length: 17 amino acids. From germline, CDR1 is SGDLS and CDR2 YYNGEE.

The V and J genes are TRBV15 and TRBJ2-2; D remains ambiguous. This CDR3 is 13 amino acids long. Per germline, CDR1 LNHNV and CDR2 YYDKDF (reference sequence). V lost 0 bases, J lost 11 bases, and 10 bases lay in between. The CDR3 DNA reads TGTGCCACCAGCAGAGACGTGTTTAATGAGCTGTTTTTT. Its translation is CATSRDVFNELFF.

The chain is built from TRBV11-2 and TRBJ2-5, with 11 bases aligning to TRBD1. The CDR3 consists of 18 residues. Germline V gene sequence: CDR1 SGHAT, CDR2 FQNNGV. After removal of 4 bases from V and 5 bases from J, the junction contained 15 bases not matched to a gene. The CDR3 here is CASSSFRPDRGRAETQYF. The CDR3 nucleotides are TGTGCCAGCAGCTCATTTAGGCCGGACAGGGGGCGGGCGGAGACCCAGTACTTC.

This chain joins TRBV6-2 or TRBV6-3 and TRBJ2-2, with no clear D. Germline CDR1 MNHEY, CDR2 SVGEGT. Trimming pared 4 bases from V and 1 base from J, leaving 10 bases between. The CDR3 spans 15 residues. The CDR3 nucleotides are TGTGCCAGCAGTTTTCCCAGGCAGAACACCGGGGAGCTGTTTTTT. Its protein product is CASSFPRQNTGELFF.

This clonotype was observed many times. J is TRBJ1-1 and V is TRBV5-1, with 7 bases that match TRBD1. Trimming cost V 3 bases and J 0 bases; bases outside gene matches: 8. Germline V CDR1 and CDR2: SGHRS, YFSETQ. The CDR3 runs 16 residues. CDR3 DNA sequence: TGCGCCAGCAGCTGGTTTGGGACAGACATGAACACTGAAGCTTTCTTT. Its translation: CASSWFGTDMNTEAFF.

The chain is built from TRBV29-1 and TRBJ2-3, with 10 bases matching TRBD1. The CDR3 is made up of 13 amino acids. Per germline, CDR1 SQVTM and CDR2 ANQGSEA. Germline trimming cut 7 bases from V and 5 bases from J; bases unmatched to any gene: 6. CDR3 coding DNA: TGCAGCGCCCGACAGGGGGCAGAAGATACGCAGTATTTT. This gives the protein CSARQGAEDTQYF.

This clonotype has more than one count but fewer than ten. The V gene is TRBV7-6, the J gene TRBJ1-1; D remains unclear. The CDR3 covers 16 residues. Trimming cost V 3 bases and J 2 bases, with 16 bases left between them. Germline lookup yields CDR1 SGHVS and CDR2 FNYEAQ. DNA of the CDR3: TGTGCCAGCAGCTTTTCTCCCCTAGACGAAAACACTGAAGCTTTCTTT. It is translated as CASSFSPLDENTEAFF. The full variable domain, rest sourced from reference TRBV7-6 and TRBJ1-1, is GAGVSQSPRYKVTKRGQDVALRCDPISGHVSLYWYRQALGQGPEFLTYFNYEAQQDKSGLPNDRFSAERPEGSISTLTIQRTEQRDSAMYRCASSFSPLDENTEAFFGQGTRLTVV.

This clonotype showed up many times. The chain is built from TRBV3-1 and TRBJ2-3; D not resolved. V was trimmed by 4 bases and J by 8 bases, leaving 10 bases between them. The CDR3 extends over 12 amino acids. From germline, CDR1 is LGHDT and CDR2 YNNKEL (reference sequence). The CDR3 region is CASSRNLGTQYF. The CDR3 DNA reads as TGTGCCAGCAGCCGAAATTTGGGTACGCAGTATTTT.

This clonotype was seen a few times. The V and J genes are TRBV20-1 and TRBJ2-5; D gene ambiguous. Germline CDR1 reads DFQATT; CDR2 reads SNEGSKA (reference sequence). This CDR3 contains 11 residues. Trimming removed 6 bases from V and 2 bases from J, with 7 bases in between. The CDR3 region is CSADPQETQYF. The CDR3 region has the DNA TGCAGTGCCGATCCACAAGAGACCCAGTACTTC.

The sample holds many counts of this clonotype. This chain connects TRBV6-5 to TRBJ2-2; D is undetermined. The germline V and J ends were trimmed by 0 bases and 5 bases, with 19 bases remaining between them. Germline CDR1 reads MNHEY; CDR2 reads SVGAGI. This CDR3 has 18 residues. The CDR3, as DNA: TGTGCCAGCAGTTACTCGTCAAGGCACCTTGACCTAACCGGGGAGCTGTTTTTT. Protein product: CASSYSSRHLDLTGELFF.

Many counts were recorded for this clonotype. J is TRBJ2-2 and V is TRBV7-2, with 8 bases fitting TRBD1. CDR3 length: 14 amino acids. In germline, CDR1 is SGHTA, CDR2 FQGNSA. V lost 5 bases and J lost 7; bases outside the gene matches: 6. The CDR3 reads CASSPRTGNGELFF. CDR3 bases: TGTGCCAGCAGCCCCCGGACAGGGAACGGGGAGCTGTTTTTT. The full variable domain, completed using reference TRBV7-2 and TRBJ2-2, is GAGVSQSPSNKVTEKGKDVELRCDPISGHTALYWYRQSLGQGLEFLIYFQGNSAPDKSGLPSDRFSAERTGGSVSTLTIQRTQQEDSAVYLCASSPRTGNGELFFGEGSRLTVL.

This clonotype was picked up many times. CDR3 protein: CASSFYTPFRGDRRSSYEQYF. DNA for the CDR3: TGTGCCAGCAGTTTTTATACCCCCTTTCGGGGTGACAGGCGAAGCTCCTACGAGCAGTACTTC. The chain couples TRBV28 to TRBJ2-7; tentative D call: TRBD1 (6 bases). The V and J ends lost 3 bases and 0 bases respectively, with 30 bases between them. This CDR3 is built from 21 residues. Germline CDR1 MDHEN, CDR2 SYDVKM.

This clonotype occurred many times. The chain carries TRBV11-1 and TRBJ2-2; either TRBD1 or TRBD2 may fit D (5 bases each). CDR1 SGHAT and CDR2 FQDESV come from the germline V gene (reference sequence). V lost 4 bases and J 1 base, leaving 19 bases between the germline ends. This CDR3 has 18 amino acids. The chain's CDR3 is CASSSTHRGRRNTGELFF. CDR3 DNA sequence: TGTGCCAGCAGCTCAACACACCGGGGACGGAGGAACACCGGGGAGCTGTTTTTT. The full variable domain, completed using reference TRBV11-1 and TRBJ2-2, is EAEVAQSPRYKITEKSQAVAFWCDPISGHATLYWYRQILGQGPELLVQFQDESVVDDSQLPKDRFSAERLKGVDSTLKIQPAELGDSAMYLCASSSTHRGRRNTGELFFGEGSRLTVL.

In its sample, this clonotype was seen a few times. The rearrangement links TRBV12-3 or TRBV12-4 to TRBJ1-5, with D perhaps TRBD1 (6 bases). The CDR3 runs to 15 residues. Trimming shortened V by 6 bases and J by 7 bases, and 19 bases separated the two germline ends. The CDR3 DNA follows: TGTGCCAGCAGCTCCGCCGGGACATTTGGGCAGCCCCAGCATTTT. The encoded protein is CASSSAGTFGQPQHF.

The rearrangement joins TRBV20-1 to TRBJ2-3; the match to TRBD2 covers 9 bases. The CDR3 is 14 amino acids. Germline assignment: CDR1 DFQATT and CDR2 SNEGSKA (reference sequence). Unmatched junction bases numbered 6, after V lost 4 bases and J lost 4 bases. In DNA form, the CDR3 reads TGCAGTGCTATCTCGCTAGCGGGACCAGATACGCAGTATTTT. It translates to CSAISLAGPDTQYF.

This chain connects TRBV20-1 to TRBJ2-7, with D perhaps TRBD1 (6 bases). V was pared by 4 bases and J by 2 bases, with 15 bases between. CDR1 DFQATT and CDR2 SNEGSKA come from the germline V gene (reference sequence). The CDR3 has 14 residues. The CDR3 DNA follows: TGCAGTGCTACTCAGACAGGCGTCACCTACGAGCAGTACTTC. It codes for CSATQTGVTYEQYF.

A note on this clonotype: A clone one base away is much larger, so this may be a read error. The CDR3: CSVGSRGFSCEQYF. Written as DNA, the CDR3 is TGCAGCGTTGGATCGAGGGGGTTCTCCTGCGAGCAGTACTTC. V and J are TRBV29-1 and TRBJ2-7; D might be TRBD1 (6 bases). The germline V gene encodes CDR1 SQVTM and CDR2 ANQGSEA. CDR3 size: 14 residues.

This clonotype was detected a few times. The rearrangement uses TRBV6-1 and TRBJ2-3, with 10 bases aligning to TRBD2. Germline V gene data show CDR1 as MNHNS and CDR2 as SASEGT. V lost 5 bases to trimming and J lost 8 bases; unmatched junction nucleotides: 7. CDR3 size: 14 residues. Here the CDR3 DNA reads TGTGCCAGCAGTCCCGGGACTAGCGTTGCTACGCAGTATTTT. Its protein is CASSPGTSVATQYF.